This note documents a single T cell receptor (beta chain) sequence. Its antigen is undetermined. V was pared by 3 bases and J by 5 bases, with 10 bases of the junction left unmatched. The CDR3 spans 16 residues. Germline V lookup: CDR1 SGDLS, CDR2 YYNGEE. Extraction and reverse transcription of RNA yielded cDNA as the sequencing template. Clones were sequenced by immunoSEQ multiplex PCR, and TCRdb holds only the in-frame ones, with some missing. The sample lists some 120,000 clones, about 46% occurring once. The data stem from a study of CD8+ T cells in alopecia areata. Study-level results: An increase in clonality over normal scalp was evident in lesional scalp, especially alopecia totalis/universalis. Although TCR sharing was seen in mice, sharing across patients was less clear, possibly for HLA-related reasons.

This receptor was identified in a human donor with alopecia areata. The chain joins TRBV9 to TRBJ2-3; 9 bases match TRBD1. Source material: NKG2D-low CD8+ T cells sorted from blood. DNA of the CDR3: TGTGCCAGCAGCGCTCGGACAGGGGATAGCGGAGATACGCAGTATTTT. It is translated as CASSARTGDSGDTQYF.